A single sample gave rise to the 30 T cell receptor beta chains below, sequenced in a study of shared clonotypes between healthy human individuals. Libraries were prepared by immunoSEQ multiplex PCR; TCRdb keeps only in-frame clonotypes and omits some of them. The sample has 740,000 or so clones, around four fifths seen once. Material: memory CD4+ T cells sorted from blood. Described subset: CD45RA-negative fraction. Receptors originate from a woman in her 30s in good health.

The V call is TRBV7-2, the J call TRBJ2-5; 10 bases agree with TRBD2. The ends lost 1 base at V and 4 bases at J; junction bases unmatched: 3. CDR3 length: 15 residues. From germline, CDR1 is SGHTA and CDR2 FQGNSA. The CDR3 region has the DNA TGTGCCAGCAGCTTAGATACTAGCGGGATAGAGACCCAGTACTTC. Translated: CASSLDTSGIETQYF.

The chain couples TRBV19 to TRBJ1-5; 7 bases map to TRBD1. Germline lookup yields CDR1 LNHDA and CDR2 SQIVND (reference sequence). After removal of 5 bases from V and 6 bases from J, the junction contained 7 bases not matched to a gene. This CDR3 has 14 residues. The CDR3 DNA reads as TGTGCCAGTAGTTTAACAGGGGCGGGTCAGCCCCAGCATTTT. This gives the protein CASSLTGAGQPQHF.

This chain connects TRBV7-3 to TRBJ2-6; D gene unclear. Germline CDR1 SGHTA, CDR2 FQGTGA. The CDR3 totals 18 residues. The V end lost 6 bases, the J end lost 2 bases, and 20 bases lay between the germline ends. CDR3 sequence: CASSRISTSLTGANVLTF. CDR3 bases: TGTGCCAGCAGTCGGATAAGCACCTCTCTAACTGGGGCCAACGTCCTGACTTTC.

This chain joins TRBV5-1 and TRBJ2-5; possibly TRBD2 for D (5 bases). CDR1 SGHRS and CDR2 YFSETQ come from the germline V gene. V shed 5 bases and J shed 4 bases, with 18 bases lying between them. The CDR3 length is 15 residues. The CDR3 coding sequence is TGCGCCAGCAGTGGAATAGTGGGAGTGGGAGAGACCCAGTACTTC. Encoded protein: CASSGIVGVGETQYF.

The chain is built from TRBV14 and TRBJ2-7; TRBD2 is a possible D gene (6 bases). CDR3 size: 14 residues. Germline CDR1 SGHDN, CDR2 FVKESK. V was pared by 6 bases and J by 2 bases, with 14 bases between. CDR3 DNA sequence: TGTGCCAGCAGTCGGGAGAGGGGTCCCTACGAGCAGTACTTC. Amino acids: CASSRERGPYEQYF.

The J gene is TRBJ2-1, the V gene TRBV2, with 9 positions matching TRBD2. V lost 4 bases, J lost 4 bases, and 2 bases stayed unmatched. This CDR3 contains 14 residues. The germline CDR1 and CDR2 sequences are SNHLY and FYNNEI. The CDR3 loop reads CASSALAGYNEQFF. The DNA for the CDR3 is TGTGCCAGCAGTGCCCTAGCGGGGTACAATGAGCAGTTCTTC.

The chain links TRBV14 to TRBJ2-5; 12 bases are a match to TRBD2. After removal of 0 bases from V and 4 bases from J, the junction contained 6 bases not matched to a gene. The CDR3 spans 17 residues. Germline CDR1 is SGHDN and CDR2 is FVKESK. In DNA form, the CDR3 reads TGTGCCAGCAGCCAAGATGCGCTAGCGGGAGGGCCAGAGACCCAGTACTTC. Its protein is CASSQDALAGGPETQYF.

The chain combines TRBV2 with TRBJ1-4; 7 nucleotides match TRBD1. CDR3 length equals 13 residues. Trimming removed 9 bases from V and 8 bases from J; junction bases left unmatched: 9. Germline loops: CDR1 SNHLY, CDR2 FYNNEI. The CDR3 is CARRQGGNEKLFF. The CDR3 DNA follows: TGTGCCAGACGACAGGGAGGGAACGAAAAACTGTTTTTT.

CDR3 region: CATKAHREIESGNQPQHF. CDR3 sequence (DNA): TGTGCCACCAAGGCCCACAGGGAGATCGAATCGGGCAATCAGCCCCAGCATTTT. The rearrangement joins TRBV10-3 to TRBJ1-5; perhaps TRBD1 as D (6 bases). CDR1 and CDR2 from the germline V gene are ENHRY and SYGVKD. The CDR3 sequence is 18 residues long. V gave up 10 bases and J gave up 2 bases, with 27 bases separating them.

The V and J genes are TRBV21-1 and TRBJ2-3; TRBD2, the table's D call, lacks a check against the DNA. TRBV21-1 is classified as a pseudogene. CDR3 size: 17 residues. The CDR3 sequence: CASSKALLAGSTDTQYF. The CDR3 DNA follows: TGTGCCAGCAGCAAAGCGCTCCTAGCGGGATCCACAGATACGCAGTATTTT.

In regard to this clone: This sequence is one base from a far larger clone and is likely a read error. Other DNA variants within this sample encode the same CDR3. The V gene is TRBV5-1, the J gene TRBJ2-1; 9 bases fit TRBD2. The germline gives CDR1 SGHRS, CDR2 YFSETQ. The CDR3 covers 15 residues. J was trimmed by 4 bases and V by 1 base; bases with no gene match: 3. The CDR3 sequence: CASSLSSGNYNEQFF. CDR3 coding DNA: TGCGCCAGCAGCTTGTCTAGCGGGAATTACAATGAGCAGTTCTTC.

V and J are TRBV27 and TRBJ2-1; D is uncertain. Germline V gene data show CDR1 as MNHEY and CDR2 as SMNVEV (reference sequence). V shed 5 bases and J shed 10 bases, with 18 bases lying between them. This CDR3 is 14 amino acids long. The DNA of the CDR3 is TGTGCCAGCAGTCCTTACCTCGACAAGGTCGAGCAGTTCTTC. Translation: CASSPYLDKVEQFF.

The rearrangement uses TRBV6-1 and TRBJ2-5, with a possible D match to TRBD1 (6 bases). Germline V gene sequence: CDR1 MNHNS, CDR2 SASEGT. V lost 6 bases and J lost 4, with 12 bases in between. The CDR3 is made up of 13 amino acids. The CDR3 here is CASRKGVRETQYF. The CDR3 DNA sequence: TGTGCCAGCAGGAAGGGGGTGAGAGAGACCCAGTACTTC.

The V call is TRBV2, the J call TRBJ2-3; either TRBD1 or TRBD2 may fit D (5 bases each). Per the germline V gene, CDR1 is SNHLY and CDR2 is FYNNEI. The CDR3 sequence is 14 residues long. With 6 bases removed from V and 4 bases from J, the gap between germline ends came to 14 bases. This CDR3 is CASRAGTHSDTQYF. Written as DNA, the CDR3 is TGTGCCAGCAGGGCCGGGACCCATTCAGATACGCAGTATTTT.

This chain uses TRBV19 with TRBJ1-2, with TRBD1 matching 9 bases. The CDR3 totals 17 residues. J was trimmed by 6 bases and V by 5 bases; bases with no gene match: 16. CDR1 LNHDA and CDR2 SQIVND come from the germline V gene (reference sequence). Here the CDR3 reads CASSLYPTGGNSDGYTF. In DNA form, the CDR3 reads TGTGCCAGTAGTTTGTATCCGACAGGGGGTAATTCTGATGGCTACACCTTC.

The V gene is TRBV28, the J gene TRBJ2-1; the match to TRBD1 covers 7 bases. Trimming removed 6 bases from V and 3 bases from J; junction bases left unmatched: 11. This CDR3 is built from 16 residues. CDR1 is MDHEN and CDR2 is SYDVKM in the germline V gene. CDR3 sequence reads: CASRKQGLYDYNEQFF. The DNA for the CDR3 is TGTGCCAGCAGAAAACAGGGGTTGTATGACTACAATGAGCAGTTCTTC.

This chain connects TRBV5-1 to TRBJ2-3; TRBD2 agrees at 9 bases. This CDR3 has 14 residues. CDR1 is SGHRS, CDR2 YFSETQ, per germline. V was pared by 3 bases and J by 4 bases, with 3 bases of the junction left unmatched. DNA of the CDR3: TGCGCCAGCAGCTGGACTAGCGACGCAGATACGCAGTATTTT. This gives the protein CASSWTSDADTQYF.

The chain joins TRBV28 to TRBJ1-2, with 9 positions matching TRBD1. J gave up 4 bases and V 3 bases, and 15 bases lay outside the gene matches. The CDR3 sequence is 18 residues long. CDR1 is MDHEN, CDR2 SYDVKM, per germline. CDR3 sequence: CASSFLLRTGAPGYGYTF. For the CDR3, the DNA is TGTGCCAGCAGTTTCCTCCTACGGACAGGGGCGCCTGGCTATGGCTACACCTTC.

This clone was found once. The V and J genes are TRBV7-8 and TRBJ2-5; unclear D gene. The CDR3 length is 12 residues. The germline CDR1 and CDR2 sequences are SGHVS and FQNEAQ. Trimming removed 5 bases at V and 10 bases at J, with 14 bases between. As DNA, the CDR3 is TGTGCCAGCAGCCCCACCGGCCTCAACCAGTACTTC. This sequence encodes CASSPTGLNQYF.

Turning to this clone: A much larger clone sits a single nucleotide away, making a read error possible. Other DNA variants within this sample encode the same CDR3. The chain combines TRBV28 with TRBJ1-5; the D is unclear. Germline values: CDR1 MDHEN, CDR2 SYDVKM. Trimming took off 5 bases at V and 1 base at J, with 6 bases between the two ends. The CDR3 runs to 13 residues. This chain's CDR3 is CASSPDSNQPQHF. As DNA, the CDR3 is TGTGCCAGCAGTCCCGACAGCAATCAGCCCCAGCATTTT.

The chain recombines TRBV6-6 with TRBJ2-1; D uncertain. From germline, CDR1 is MNHNY and CDR2 SVGAGI (reference sequence). The CDR3 has 12 residues. With 5 bases removed from V and 8 bases from J, the gap between germline ends came to 10 bases. CDR3 coding DNA: TGTGCCAGCAGTGCCCGGTGGGATGAGCAGTTCTTC. Amino acids: CASSARWDEQFF.

The CDR3 here is CASSEDRGTYEQYF. In nucleotides, the CDR3 is TGTGCCAGCAGTGAAGATCGGGGAACCTACGAGCAGTACTTC. The genes are TRBV2 and TRBJ2-7, with D maybe TRBD2 (5 bases). This CDR3 region has 14 residues. With 1 base removed from V and 2 bases from J, the gap between germline ends came to 9 bases. Germline CDR1 and CDR2: SNHLY and FYNNEI.

This chain connects TRBV4-1 to TRBJ1-2, with 11 bases that match TRBD1. The ends lost 1 base at V and 7 bases at J; junction bases unmatched: 11. The CDR3 runs to 17 residues. The germline gives CDR1 MGHRA, CDR2 YSYEKL. The CDR3: CASSQALTDRGPVGYTF. In nucleotides, the CDR3 is TGCGCCAGCAGCCAAGCTTTGACGGACAGGGGGCCTGTTGGCTACACCTTC.

Worth noting for this clone: The conserved final phenylalanine or tryptophan is absent from the CDR3, which likely points to a read error. It is unclear where the CDR3 begins or ends on the DNA, so no DNA is shown, and the CDR3 is as TCRdb lists it. The gene calls are TRBV5-1 and TRBJ1-1. The germline CDR1 and CDR2 sequences are SGHRS and YFSETQ. The CDR3 region is 11 residues in length, termini included. CDR3 sequence: CASSPKLWTPL.

This clone was counted at least ten times. The chain carries TRBV7-2 and TRBJ2-3; D tentatively reads TRBD1 or TRBD2 (5 bases each). V lost 0 bases, J lost 2 bases, and 18 bases lay in between. This CDR3 is 18 amino acids long. Germline V gene lookup returns CDR1 SGHTA and CDR2 FQGNSA. CDR3 loop: CASSLAGTNKGSTDTQYF. The CDR3 region has the DNA TGTGCCAGCAGCTTAGCGGGGACCAACAAAGGGTCCACAGATACGCAGTATTTT.

The genes are TRBV5-1 and TRBJ2-7; 11 positions match TRBD1. The trim removed 0 bases at V and 3 bases at J, leaving 5 bases unmatched. The CDR3 totals 16 residues. Germline-derived CDR1 and CDR2 are SGHRS and YFSETQ. The CDR3 sequence is CASSLVTGTGGYEQYF. In DNA form, the CDR3 reads TGCGCCAGCAGCTTGGTCACCGGGACAGGGGGCTACGAGCAGTACTTC.

A remark on this clone: It is unclear where the CDR3 begins or ends on the DNA, so no DNA is shown, and the CDR3 is as TCRdb lists it. The chain combines TRBV7-3 with TRBJ2-7. Germline loops: CDR1 SGHTA, CDR2 FQGTGA. The CDR3 extends over 13 residues, inclusive of both ends. CDR3 residues: CASSFGEGHEQYF.

CDR3 in DNA: TGTGCCAGCAGGAGGGACGGCTCTGGGGCCAACGTCCTGACTTTC. It codes for CASRRDGSGANVLTF. V is TRBV6-5 and J is TRBJ2-6; possibly TRBD1 or TRBD2 for D (5 bases each). The CDR3 runs 15 residues. Between the trimmed V and J ends, which lost 6 bases and 0 bases, there was a span of 9 bases. CDR1 and CDR2 (germline): MNHEY, SVGAGI.

This clone was observed a handful of times. A much larger clone differs from this one at a single base, so this may be a read error. The chain has TRBV5-8 and TRBJ1-1, with D perhaps matching TRBD1 (5 bases). Germline V gives CDR1 SGHTS, CDR2 YDEGEE. The V and J ends lost 0 bases and 4 bases respectively, with 7 bases between them. There are 13 residues in the CDR3. CDR3 in amino acids: CASSLGRGTEAFF. CDR3 DNA sequence: TGTGCCAGCAGCTTGGGAAGGGGCACTGAAGCTTTCTTT.

This clone was detected many times. This chain connects TRBV19 to TRBJ1-5; D is ambiguous. This CDR3 spans 14 amino acids. The V and J ends lost 7 bases and 4 bases respectively, with 14 bases between them. Germline V CDR1 and CDR2: LNHDA, SQIVND (reference sequence). The CDR3 DNA follows: TGTGCCAGTAACCTGAAACAGAGAAATCAGCCCCAGCATTTT. Encoded protein: CASNLKQRNQPQHF.